This TCR beta chain is drawn from a study of blood T cell repertoires in COVID-19. Study-level information: The study drew acute and convalescent COVID-19 samples from the United States, Italy and Spain.

Authors' methods: Counts of nucleated cells, estimated from reference gene primer amplification, were obtained. TCRdb keeps only in-frame clones here, not all; method: immunoSEQ multiplex PCR. V and J calls and clone size are those listed in that table; D and trimming were worked out from the DNA. The profile covers roughly 100,000 clones, with about nine tenths appearing a single time and 15% to 20% taken by the ten largest. The CDR3 contains 16 residues. Between the trimmed V and J ends, which lost 2 bases and 0 bases, there was a span of 12 bases. Germline values: CDR1 SGHRS, CDR2 YFSETQ. The TCR originated in a woman of 80 years or more in a cohort sampled during active COVID-19. The chain is built from TRBV5-1 and TRBJ2-1; the D gene is possibly TRBD1 (5 bases). Specimen: peripheral blood. For the CDR3, the DNA is TGCGCCAGCAGCTTCACCCCAGGGAACTCCTACAATGAGCAGTTCTTC. Its protein is CASSFTPGNSYNEQFF.